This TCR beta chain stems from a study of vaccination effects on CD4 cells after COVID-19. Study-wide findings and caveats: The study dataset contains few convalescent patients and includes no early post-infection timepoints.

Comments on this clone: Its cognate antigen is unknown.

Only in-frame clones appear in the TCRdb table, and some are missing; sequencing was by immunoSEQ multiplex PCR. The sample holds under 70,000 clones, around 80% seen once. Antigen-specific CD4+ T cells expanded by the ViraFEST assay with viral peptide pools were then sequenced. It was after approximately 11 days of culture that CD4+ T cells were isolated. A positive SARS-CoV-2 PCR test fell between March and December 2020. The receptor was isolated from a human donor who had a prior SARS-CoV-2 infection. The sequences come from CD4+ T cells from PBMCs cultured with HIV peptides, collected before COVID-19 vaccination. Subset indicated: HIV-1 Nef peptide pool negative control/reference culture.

The CDR3 loop is CASRLDSRSYNEQFF. DNA for the CDR3: TGTGCCAGCCGACTCGACAGTCGGTCCTACAATGAGCAGTTCTTC. This chain joins TRBV6-6 and TRBJ2-1, with D possibly TRBD1 on 5 matching bases. Between the trimmed V and J ends, which lost 8 bases and 1 base, there was a span of 15 bases. CDR3 length: 15 amino acids. CDR1 and CDR2 from the germline V gene are MNHNY and SVGAGI (reference sequence).